This T cell receptor (beta chain) is drawn from a study of blood T cell repertoires in COVID-19. The V end was cut by 2 bases, the J end by 4 bases, with 20 bases between. CDR3 length: 17 residues. Germline V gene data show CDR1 as SGHAT and CDR2 as FQNNGV. Libraries were prepared by immunoSEQ multiplex PCR; TCRdb keeps only in-frame clonotypes and omits some of them. The data show hundreds of thousands of clones, around 90% seen once. Sequencing input: PBMCs or T cells enriched from blood (not recorded which). This TCR was recovered from a woman in her 40s with acute COVID-19. The rearrangement links TRBV11-2 to TRBJ1-2, with TRBD1 as a possible D gene (5 bases). CDR3 amino acids: CASSLFSILGGSYGYTF. The CDR3 nucleotides are TGTGCCAGCAGCTTATTTTCAATTTTGGGGGGATCCTATGGCTACACCTTC.